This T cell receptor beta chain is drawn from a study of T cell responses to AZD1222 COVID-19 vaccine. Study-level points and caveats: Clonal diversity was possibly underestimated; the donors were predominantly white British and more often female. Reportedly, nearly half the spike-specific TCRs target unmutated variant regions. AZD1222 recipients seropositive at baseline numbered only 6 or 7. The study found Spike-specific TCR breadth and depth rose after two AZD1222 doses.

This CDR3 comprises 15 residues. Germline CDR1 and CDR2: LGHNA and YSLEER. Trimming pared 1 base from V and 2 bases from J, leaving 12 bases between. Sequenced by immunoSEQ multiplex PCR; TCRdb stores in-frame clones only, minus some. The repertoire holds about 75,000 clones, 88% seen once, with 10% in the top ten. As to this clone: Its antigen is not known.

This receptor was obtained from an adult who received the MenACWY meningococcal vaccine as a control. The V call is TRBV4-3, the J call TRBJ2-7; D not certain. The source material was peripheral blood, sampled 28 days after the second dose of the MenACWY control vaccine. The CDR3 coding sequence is TGCGCCAGCAGCCAAGTGTCGGACGGAGCCTACGAGCAGTACTTC. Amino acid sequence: CASSQVSDGAYEQYF.